This T cell receptor beta chain was sequenced during a study of T cell responses to AZD1222 COVID-19 vaccine (dated by TCRdb to the early 2020s). Looking at the study overall: A total of about 250 trial participants underwent TCR sequencing, of whom around 210 had received two doses of AZD1222 and some 25 had received two doses of the MenACWY control vaccine. Trial participants were enrolled by age into 18-55, 56-69 and 70-plus year subgroups, with around 140, 26 and 57 TCR-sequenced participants respectively. General findings and caveats noted by the study authors: Vaccine-associated CD4 TCRs spanned the whole spike protein, with dominant responses in regions 160-218 and 743-854. Most participants were white British and females outnumbered males, and the authors suggested that clonal diversity may have been underestimated. The 56-69-year group was small, and its depth increase did not reach significance, likely because of low power. Epitopes outside the regions mutated in the B.1.351 and B.1.1.7 variants were reportedly recognized by nearly half of the unique spike-specific TCRs. Conclusions about previously exposed vaccinees are limited, since just five or six AZD1222 recipients were seropositive for SARS-CoV-2 at baseline. Because no day 14 peak-response samples were available, repertoires were characterized only after the peak T cell response. After two AZD1222 doses, spike-specific TCR breadth and depth were significantly higher than at day 0 and than in MenACWY recipients.

The CDR3 regions of human TCRbeta chains were analyzed by immunosequencing. The study's own analysis went as follows. TCRs in the repertoires were compared against a reference library of SARS-CoV-2-specific TCRs that had been generated with the MIRA antigen-specificity platform. Breadth was defined as the fraction of unique TCRs that were SARS-CoV-2-associated. Depth was defined as the fraction of total T cells that were SARS-CoV-2-associated. Using the MIRA data, every spike-specific TCR was mapped to the spike region that the TCR reacted to and assigned to either a CD4 or a CD8 class. Log10-transformed breadth and depth values were compared by one-way ANOVA with Sidak's multiple comparisons tests. Imported from immuneACCESS, the table was reduced by TCRdb to in-frame sequences with V and J called. These copies leave out some clones; in studies compared against another copy, an unresolved V gene accounts for under half, and the cause of the remainder is not known. V and J calls and clone size are given by that table; D and trimming were obtained from the DNA. Across this sample there are 110,000 to 150,000 clones, with approximately 90% seen only once. The biggest ten clones account for about 1.9% of the sample.

Concerning this clone itself: What antigen it recognizes has not been identified. No much larger clonotype is one base removed from it; base qualities were not supplied.

The label giving this sample's time point can be read as: about 28 days (+/-7) after the second vaccine dose. AZD1222 recipients with second doses at about 4 weeks or about 12 weeks were pooled, because spike-specific TCR depth and breadth did not differ between schedules. Vaccinee samples came from UK trials COV001 and COV002, including a single-blind randomized controlled phase 2/3 trial of AZD1222 (ChAdOx1 nCoV-19) in healthy adults. Trial participant PBMC samples were collected at day 0 and day 28 after the second dose for TCRbeta chain sequencing. Trimming removed 5 bases from V and 8 bases from J, leaving 22 bases between the germline ends. The CDR3 holds 16 amino acids from the cysteine to the phenylalanine. Solely the CDR3 DNA is kept, with 48 bases framed from the first base. CDR1 and CDR2, per the germline V gene, are SGHVS and FNYEAQ.

The rearrangement combines TRBV7-6 with TRBJ2-1; the D element might be TRBD1 or TRBD2, as each aligns at 7 bases. The sample in question was peripheral blood, obtained 28 days after the second AZD1222 dose. The clonotype was recovered from an adult who received the AZD1222 COVID-19 vaccine. In nucleotides, the sequence is TGTGCCAGCAGCCTCCCCCAGGGGGAGGGCACGGATGAGCAGTTCTTC. This gives the protein CASSLPQGEGTDEQFF. Here the CDR3 is joined to the reference TRBV7-6 and TRBJ2-1 genes, and the full variable domain is: GAGVSQSPRYKVTKRGQDVALRCDPISGHVSLYWYRQALGQGPEFLTYFNYEAQQDKSGLPNDRFSAERPEGSISTLTIQRTEQRDSAMYRCASSLPQGEGTDEQFFGPGTRLTVL.